This paragraph reports one T cell receptor (beta chain). The CDR3 sequence is 14 residues long. The V end was cut by 4 bases, the J end by 6 bases, with 14 bases between. Germline assignment: CDR1 SGHRS and CDR2 YFSETQ. This specimen comes from a study of shared clonotypes between healthy human individuals. TCRdb keeps only in-frame clones here, not all; method: immunoSEQ multiplex PCR. The sample includes roughly 1,600,000 clones, about 98.5% of them seen just once. This TCR came from a man between 25 and 39 years old in good health. This sequence joins TRBV5-1 and TRBJ2-1; TRBD2 might be the D (5 bases). The sequenced sample was naive CD4+ T cells sorted from blood. Subset given: CD45RA+ positively selected. In DNA form, the CDR3 reads TGCGCCAGCAGCAAAGCAGGCCGGGGCAATGAGCAGTTCTTC. This encodes CASSKAGRGNEQFF.